The sequence of this T cell receptor beta chain was determined in a study of a mutant IDH1 vaccine in newly diagnosed glioma. Study as a whole: The treated group averaged 40.4 years old and was about 62% male, around 38% female. Week 35 brought visit V12, which was followed by visit V13 at week 47.

Here immunoSEQ multiplex PCR was the method, and the copy in TCRdb shows in-frame clones only, minus some. The table shows 35,000 to 45,000 clones, with approximately 80% occurring only once. Trimming took 2 bases from V and 4 from J, leaving 12 bases between them. Germline loops: CDR1 MGHDK, CDR2 SYGVNS. There are 14 residues in the CDR3. Time point given: week 35, safety follow-up. All doses held 300 ug of mutant IDH1 20-mer peptide, with topical imiquimod. Each of the donors came in with new WHO grade 3 or 4 astrocytomas that were IDH1-mutant and ATRX-lost. Worth noting for this clone: Its antigen is undetermined.

Findings and limits, study-wide: With respect to changes in top peripheral T cell clonotypes, pseudoprogression seemed unrelated.

The specimen was PBMCs, collected from a glioma patient whose treatment included an IDH1 peptide vaccine. This chain joins TRBV25-1 and TRBJ2-7; no reliable D call. This TCR came from a woman aged 45-65 years with glioma. CDR3 protein: CASSEVDGYYEQYF. In DNA form, the CDR3 reads TGTGCCAGCAGTGAAGTGGATGGATATTACGAGCAGTACTTC.